This T cell receptor (beta chain) was recorded in a study of T cells in Graves' hyperthyroidism and ophthalmopathy. Study overall: Before treatment of any kind, peripheral blood was taken at initial diagnosis.

The TCR beta CDR3 regions underwent amplification using RNA transcripts as the source. Initially, a first-round RT-PCR of the TCR CDR3 employed the HTBI primer set. Via MiXCR, TCRdb re-called the multiplex PCR reads, giving one row per CDR3 protein. Here the sample spans hundreds of thousands of distinct CDR3 sequences, approximately 19% being singletons. Germline CDR1 and CDR2: SGDLS and YYNGEE. Trimming pared 0 bases from V and 3 bases from J, leaving 7 bases between. The CDR3 is 14 residues long. The source of this sequence is a man in his forties or fifties with Graves' ophthalmopathy. Source material: blood. The chain combines TRBV9 with TRBJ2-1; the D is unclear. The CDR3 DNA reads TGTGCCAGCAGCGTAGGGAGAGACTACAATGAGCAGTTCTTC. Translating it yields CASSVGRDYNEQFF.